These 11 T cell receptor beta chains were sequenced from one sample in a study of cytomegalovirus exposure and HLA in healthy donors. The PCR used 60 Vbeta and 13 Jbeta primers. Method: immunoSEQ multiplex PCR; TCRdb's copy keeps in-frame clones and lacks some. The table has about 52,000 clones, about three quarters seen once; the top ten hold about 3.1%. Sequencing input: PBMCs. The source is a man between 18 and 29 years old in good health and CMV-seronegative.

This chain joins TRBV4-3 and TRBJ2-7; a possible D gene is TRBD1 (6 bases). CDR1 is LGHNA and CDR2 is YSLEER in the germline V gene. The CDR3 is 15 amino acids. Trimming pared 2 bases from V and 0 bases from J, leaving 11 bases between. The CDR3 is CASSQSQDSSYEQYF. Here the CDR3 DNA reads TGCGCCAGCAGCCAATCCCAGGACAGCTCCTACGAGCAGTACTTC.

The chain recombines TRBV5-4 with TRBJ2-7, with a weak D call TRBD2 (5 bases). This CDR3 contains 15 residues. Germline V gives CDR1 SGHNT, CDR2 YYREEE (reference sequence). V was shortened by 4 bases and J by 4 bases, with 18 bases between the two germline ends. The CDR3 loop reads CASSPRGGGNYEQYF. CDR3 nucleotides: TGTGCCAGCAGCCCCCGTGGAGGTGGGAATTACGAGCAGTACTTC.

The genes are TRBV30 and TRBJ2-7, with 8 bases aligning to TRBD1. V shed 1 base, J shed 0 bases, and the junction held 2 bases outside the gene matches. Germline CDR1 and CDR2: GTSNPN and SVGIG (reference sequence). The CDR3 is made up of 14 amino acids. Written as DNA, the CDR3 is TGTGCCTGGAGTGGGGGACAGGACTCCTACGAGCAGTACTTC. This translates into CAWSGGQDSYEQYF.

The V call is TRBV6-1, the J call TRBJ1-5, with D perhaps TRBD1 (5 bases). V dropped 5 bases and J dropped 7 bases, with 12 bases sitting between them. The CDR3 is 13 amino acids. Germline V gene sequence: CDR1 MNHNS, CDR2 SASEGT. In DNA form, the CDR3 reads TGTGCCAGCAGTAGGGCAGGGCAACAGCCCCAGCATTTT. It is translated as CASSRAGQQPQHF.

This chain links TRBV9 with TRBJ1-5, with 10 bases lining up with TRBD1. The CDR3 contains 15 residues. J gave up 3 bases and V 3 bases, and 3 bases lay outside the gene matches. Germline lookup yields CDR1 SGDLS and CDR2 YYNGEE. CDR3 protein: CASSEGTGVNQPQHF. The CDR3 DNA sequence: TGTGCCAGCAGCGAAGGGACAGGGGTCAATCAGCCCCAGCATTTT.

The chain couples TRBV28 to TRBJ2-7; 8 bases line up with TRBD2. V gave up 7 bases and J gave up 5 bases; unmatched junction bases: 16. Germline CDR1 and CDR2: MDHEN and SYDVKM. The CDR3 loop spans 16 amino acids. CDR3 protein: CASNNGWGGRFNEQYF. The CDR3 DNA follows: TGTGCCAGCAACAACGGGTGGGGCGGGAGGTTCAACGAGCAGTACTTC.

This clone occurred a few times. The J gene is TRBJ1-2, the V gene TRBV7-9; 7 positions match TRBD1. V lost 5 bases to trimming and J lost 8 bases; unmatched junction nucleotides: 8. The CDR3 totals 13 residues. Germline CDR1 and CDR2: SEHNR and FQNEAQ (reference sequence). This CDR3 reads CASSPGQSPGYTF. The CDR3 region has the DNA TGTGCCAGCAGCCCGGGACAGAGTCCCGGCTACACCTTC.

This clone occurred once. The rearrangement joins TRBV5-1 to TRBJ1-2; TRBD1 matches 9 bases. The CDR3 covers 15 residues. V was clipped by 0 bases and J by 6 bases; unmatched bases: 6. Germline V lookup: CDR1 SGHRS, CDR2 YFSETQ. The CDR3 is CASSLGGQGTHGYTF. The CDR3 coding sequence is TGCGCCAGCAGCTTGGGCGGACAGGGGACCCATGGCTACACCTTC.

The genes are TRBV10-3 and TRBJ2-7, with 7 bases fitting TRBD2. Losses at the gene ends were 4 bases for V and 3 bases for J; bases not matched to a gene: 9. CDR1 and CDR2 (germline): ENHRY, SYGVKD. The CDR3 contains 15 residues. As DNA, the CDR3 is TGTGCCATCAGTGGGGGAGGGCAGGGTCTCTACGAGCAGTACTTC. Residues: CAISGGGQGLYEQYF.

The gene calls are TRBV7-8 and TRBJ1-2; D is unresolved. Per the germline V gene, CDR1 is SGHVS and CDR2 is FQNEAQ. The germline V and J ends were trimmed by 2 bases and 2 bases, with 12 bases remaining between them. The CDR3 is made up of 15 amino acids. CDR3 nucleotides: TGTGCCAGCAGCTTACTCCCGACAACAAACTATGGCTACACCTTC. Amino acid sequence: CASSLLPTTNYGYTF.

The CDR3 spells CAMSQGLREKLFF. The CDR3, as DNA: TGTGCCATGTCCCAGGGTTTAAGGGAAAAACTGTTTTTT. V and J are TRBV10-3 and TRBJ1-4; D possibly corresponds to TRBD1 (5 bases). V lost 9 bases, J lost 8 bases, and 16 bases lay in between. Germline CDR1 is ENHRY and CDR2 is SYGVKD. The CDR3 totals 13 residues.